The 24 T cell receptor beta chains given below trace back to one sample, sequenced in a study of CD8+ T cells in alopecia areata. It was cDNA, reverse transcribed from extracted RNA, that served as the sequencing template. Using immunoSEQ multiplex PCR, the repertoire was profiled, and TCRdb retains in-frame clones only, with some absent. The table has 95,000 to 100,000 clones, about 58% seen once. Specified treatment: oral pan-JAK inhibitor, 5-10 mg twice daily. The sample consisted of CD8+ T cells sorted from blood, taken at week 4, from a patient treated with tofacitinib. These TCRs come from a human donor with alopecia areata.

A few counts support this clone. The rearrangement links TRBV18 to TRBJ1-1; no clear D gene. Trimming removed 0 bases from V and 1 base from J, with 12 bases in between. Germline V gene lookup returns CDR1 KGHSH and CDR2 LQKENI. The CDR3 covers 16 residues. CDR3 in amino acids: CASSPPVGPGNTEAFF. The CDR3 nucleotides read TGTGCCAGCTCACCACCGGTTGGTCCAGGGAACACTGAAGCTTTCTTT.

The CDR3 DNA follows: TGTGCCATCAGTGATAGCGGGGGGTTCACAGATACGCAGTATTTT. As protein: CAISDSGGFTDTQYF. The gene calls are TRBV10-3 and TRBJ2-3; 10 nucleotides agree with TRBD2. The CDR3 totals 15 residues. CDR1 is ENHRY, CDR2 SYGVKD, per germline. The V segment lost 3 bases and the J segment 2 bases; nucleotides outside the gene matches: 2.

The V call is TRBV29-1, the J call TRBJ2-7; 8 bases align to TRBD1. Per the germline V gene, CDR1 is SQVTM and CDR2 is ANQGSEA. With 6 bases clipped from V and 1 base from J, the junction kept 2 bases outside the gene matches. This CDR3 has 12 amino acids. The CDR3 DNA follows: TGCAGCGTACAGGGGGGTTCCTACGAGCAGTACTTC. Protein: CSVQGGSYEQYF.

The chain carries TRBV7-9 and TRBJ2-3; TRBD2 agrees at 8 bases. Germline lookup yields CDR1 SEHNR and CDR2 FQNEAQ (reference sequence). The CDR3 is made up of 17 amino acids. V lost 5 bases and J lost 0; bases outside the gene matches: 10. The CDR3 coding sequence is TGTGCCAGCAGCGCCTTACTAGCGGACCCTAGCACAGATACGCAGTATTTT. Its translation: CASSALLADPSTDTQYF.

This clone has just a few counts. The chain combines TRBV27 with TRBJ2-1; possible D gene TRBD2, 5 bases. The V end lost 3 bases, the J end lost 7 bases, and 7 bases lay between the germline ends. The CDR3 runs 12 residues. From germline, CDR1 is MNHEY and CDR2 SMNVEV (reference sequence). CDR3 DNA: TGTGCCAGCAGTTTCGGACTGAATGAGCAGTTCTTC. Amino acids: CASSFGLNEQFF.

CDR3 nucleotides: TGTGCCAGCAGTTACGCCACAGATACGCAGTATTTT. Its protein is CASSYATDTQYF. The gene calls are TRBV6-6 and TRBJ2-3; no firm D call. The CDR3 extends over 12 amino acids. The V and J ends lost 2 bases and 2 bases respectively, with 2 bases between them. Germline loops: CDR1 MNHNY, CDR2 SVGAGI (reference sequence).

The chain has TRBV2 and TRBJ2-3; 10 bases align to TRBD2. Germline lookup yields CDR1 SNHLY and CDR2 FYNNEI. V was pared by 6 bases and J by 1 base, with 4 bases of the junction left unmatched. The CDR3 totals 15 residues. In DNA form, the CDR3 reads TGTGCCAGCAGAAGAGGGACTAGCGGCACAGATACGCAGTATTTT. This codes for CASRRGTSGTDTQYF.

This clone is medium-sized (0.01 to 0.1%). The V gene is TRBV7-9, the J gene TRBJ2-1; 8 bases are shared with TRBD1. Germline lookup yields CDR1 SEHNR and CDR2 FQNEAQ (reference sequence). This CDR3 contains 15 residues. The J segment lost 7 bases and the V segment lost 2 bases, leaving 7 bases of the junction unmatched. The CDR3 region is CASSLLTGANNEQFF. DNA for the CDR3: TGTGCCAGCAGCTTACTGACAGGGGCAAATAATGAGCAGTTCTTC.

V is TRBV6-5 and J is TRBJ2-1; 7 bases align to TRBD1. Germline CDR1 reads MNHEY; CDR2 reads SVGAGI. The CDR3 extends over 14 amino acids. J gave up 5 bases and V 6 bases, and 7 bases lay outside the gene matches. DNA for the CDR3: TGTGCCAGCAGCCCCGGACAGGAGAACAATGAGCAGTTCTTC. Translating it yields CASSPGQENNEQFF.

The CDR3 here is CASVIQQGAGAGELFF. CDR3 in DNA: TGTGCCAGCGTCATCCAACAGGGGGCGGGGGCCGGGGAGCTGTTTTTT. This chain links TRBV19 with TRBJ2-2; 9 positions agree with TRBD1. Germline V gives CDR1 LNHDA, CDR2 SQIVND (reference sequence). V lost 9 bases, J lost 6 bases, and 14 bases stayed unmatched. The CDR3 has 16 residues.

The rearrangement uses TRBV27 and TRBJ1-1, with 7 bases identical to TRBD1. Germline CDR1 MNHEY, CDR2 SMNVEV (reference sequence). V lost 10 bases and J lost 1; bases outside the gene matches: 6. The CDR3 runs to 13 residues. The CDR3 DNA follows: TGTGCCACCAGCTGGGACAGGAACACTGAAGCTTTCTTT. This sequence encodes CATSWDRNTEAFF.

This clone has a handful of counts. CDR3 protein: CASSTAVGLAGDTQYF. The CDR3 DNA sequence: TGTGCCAGCAGCACTGCCGTAGGCCTCGCAGGAGATACGCAGTATTTT. V usage is TRBV7-3 and J usage is TRBJ2-3; no definite D call. This CDR3 has 16 residues. The germline CDR1 and CDR2 sequences are SGHTA and FQGTGA. Trimming took 5 bases from V and 5 from J, leaving 20 bases between them. Filled out from reference TRBV7-3 and TRBJ2-3, the complete variable domain reads GAGVSQTPSNKVTEKGKYVELRCDPISGHTALYWYRQSLGQGPEFLIYFQGTGAADDSGLPNDRFFAVRPEGSVSTLKIQRTERGDSAVYLCASSTAVGLAGDTQYFGPGTRLTVL.

J is TRBJ2-3 and V is TRBV15; TRBD2 agrees at 7 bases. This CDR3 has 15 residues. CDR1 is LNHNV and CDR2 is YYDKDF in the germline V gene (reference sequence). The junction had 6 bases not matched to a gene; V was cut back by 1 base and J by 5 bases. The CDR3 loop is CATSRVRLAGDTQYF. CDR3 nucleotide sequence: TGTGCCACCAGCAGAGTAAGACTAGCAGGAGATACGCAGTATTTT.

V gene TRBV6-5 combines with J gene TRBJ1-5; D remains unclear. CDR1 is MNHEY and CDR2 is SVGAGI in the germline V gene. V was pared by 5 bases and J by 7 bases, with 9 bases between. CDR3 length: 12 amino acids. The CDR3 reads CASSPEEQPQHF. DNA of the CDR3: TGTGCCAGCAGTCCGGAAGAGCAGCCCCAGCATTTT.

The chain couples TRBV29-1 to TRBJ2-1; 11 bases fit TRBD1. V was pared by 7 bases and J by 7 bases, with 6 bases of the junction left unmatched. CDR3 length equals 13 residues. CDR1 SQVTM and CDR2 ANQGSEA come from the germline V gene. CDR3 loop: CSGDRGILNEQFF. CDR3 bases: TGCAGCGGGGACAGGGGGATTTTAAATGAGCAGTTCTTC.

The V gene is TRBV28, the J gene TRBJ2-1; possibly TRBD1 for D (5 bases). Looked up from germline, CDR1 is MDHEN and CDR2 is SYDVKM. This CDR3 comprises 13 residues. The V end was cut by 7 bases, the J end by 4 bases, with 11 bases between. CDR3 sequence reads: CASIGETYNEQFF. CDR3 sequence (DNA): TGTGCCAGCATAGGGGAAACGTACAATGAGCAGTTCTTC. Using reference TRBV28 and TRBJ2-1 for the parts outside the CDR3, the full variable domain is DVKVTQSSRYLVKRTGEKVFLECVQDMDHENMFWYRQDPGLGLRLIYFSYDVKMKEKGDIPEGYSVSREKKERFSLILESASTNQTSMYLCASIGETYNEQFFGPGTRLTVL.

V and J are TRBV2 and TRBJ2-5; no reliable D call. Trimming removed 6 bases from V and 2 bases from J, with 7 bases in between. Germline V gives CDR1 SNHLY, CDR2 FYNNEI. The CDR3 has 12 amino acids. CDR3 region: CASRRTQETQYF. The CDR3 nucleotides read TGTGCCAGCAGAAGAACACAAGAGACCCAGTACTTC.

This chain links TRBV5-6 with TRBJ2-3; possible D gene TRBD1, 6 bases. Trimming shortened V by 2 bases and J by 4 bases, and 14 bases separated the two germline ends. This CDR3 comprises 15 residues. Germline loops: CDR1 SGHDT, CDR2 YYEEEE. The CDR3, as DNA: TGTGCCAGCAGCTTCTTGAGACAGGCGGCAGATACGCAGTATTTT. Residues: CASSFLRQAADTQYF. Full variable domain (missing parts from reference TRBV5-6 and TRBJ2-3): DAGVTQSPTHLIKTRGQQVTLRCSPKSGHDTVSWYQQALGQGPQFIFQYYEEEERQRGNFPDRFSGHQFPNYSSELNVNALLLGDSALYLCASSFLRQAADTQYFGPGTRLTVL.

The chain couples TRBV2 to TRBJ2-3; 9 bases are a match to TRBD1. Germline loops: CDR1 SNHLY, CDR2 FYNNEI. The CDR3 has 16 amino acids. The V and J ends lost 7 bases and 6 bases, in that order; junction bases with no gene match: 14. CDR3: CASIHPRDRAIDTQYF. In DNA form, the CDR3 reads TGTGCCAGCATCCACCCAAGGGACAGGGCCATCGATACGCAGTATTTT.

CDR3 sequence reads: CATSRDPGTGSSEQYF. The CDR3 DNA follows: TGTGCCACCAGCAGGGACCCCGGGACAGGGTCTTCCGAGCAGTACTTC. The V call is TRBV15, the J call TRBJ2-5; 9 nucleotides line up with TRBD1. The last part of the DNA fits TRBJ2-7 better; the J call may be wrong. CDR1 LNHNV and CDR2 YYDKDF come from the germline V gene (reference sequence). The CDR3 length is 16 residues.

J is TRBJ2-7 and V is TRBV30, with D hard to call. V was trimmed by 2 bases and J by 4 bases, leaving 6 bases between them. The V gene's germline CDR1 is GTSNPN and CDR2 SVGIG (reference sequence). The CDR3 contains 11 residues. The CDR3 DNA reads TGTGCCTGGAGTCTCGGTTACGAGCAGTACTTC. This translates into CAWSLGYEQYF.

The V and J genes are TRBV29-1 and TRBJ1-2, with D possibly matching TRBD1 (5 bases). Trimming removed 0 bases at V and 4 bases at J, with 15 bases between. From germline, CDR1 is SQVTM and CDR2 ANQGSEA. The CDR3 runs to 15 residues. The CDR3 nucleotides are TGCAGCGTTGAAGATCTGGGGTTTGGGGGCTATGGCTACACCTTC. Translation gives CSVEDLGFGGYGYTF. Complete variable domain (other parts from reference TRBV29-1 and TRBJ1-2): SAVISQKPSRDICQRGTSLTIQCQVDSQVTMMFWYRQQPGQSLTLIATANQGSEATYESGFVIDKFPISRPNLTFSTLTVSNMSPEDSSIYLCSVEDLGFGGYGYTFGSGTRLTVV.

The V call is TRBV9, the J call TRBJ1-3; 7 bases are a match to TRBD1. This CDR3 contains 16 residues. Germline values: CDR1 SGDLS, CDR2 YYNGEE. Trimming cost V 6 bases and J 0 bases; bases outside gene matches: 9. The CDR3 loop reads CASTQTGSYSGNTIYF. The CDR3 nucleotides read TGTGCCAGCACCCAGACAGGGTCCTACTCTGGAAACACCATATATTTT.

Notes on this clone: Germline and junction disagree at one end, which may indicate a read error. The gene calls are TRBV7-9 and TRBJ1-2, with D possibly TRBD1 on 5 matching bases. CDR3 size: 16 residues. In germline, CDR1 is SEHNR, CDR2 FQNEAQ (reference sequence). CDR3: CASFGQGRKEDYGYTF. CDR3 sequence (DNA): TGTGCCAGCTTCGGTCAGGGAAGGAAGGAGGACTACGGCTACACCTTC. The variable domain in full, with the rest retrieved from reference TRBV7-9 and TRBJ1-2, is DTGVSQNPRHKITKRGQNVTFRCDPISEHNRLYWYRQTLGQGPEFLTYFQNEAQLEKSRLLSDRFSAERPKGSFSTLEIQRTEQGDSAMYLCASFGQGRKEDYGYTFGSGTRLTVV.